The clone carrying this T cell receptor (beta chain) was observed a single time. This CDR3 has 15 amino acids. The V end lost 1 base, the J end lost 0 bases, and 7 bases lay between the germline ends. Germline CDR1 LGHNA, CDR2 YNFKEQ. Recently defined diagnostic criteria for definite or probable disease were fulfilled by Susac syndrome patients. This sample was included in a study of CD8 T cells in Susac syndrome. RNA was extracted with the RNeasy kit, and a quantity of roughly 0.5 to 1 ug was reverse transcribed using random hexamers. The method of amplification for TCR beta CDR3 was immunoSEQ multiplex PCR, covering 54 Vbeta and 13 Jbeta. TCRdb used MiXCR to reprocess the immunoSEQ multiplex PCR reads, holding one entry per CDR3 protein. Seen here are around 190,000 distinct CDR3 sequences, 94% observed once, and the top ten hold 0.12%.

Sequenced input: CD4+ T cells from PBMCs. This clonotype was sampled from a human donor with Susac syndrome. V usage is TRBV4-2 and J usage is TRBJ1-3, with D maybe TRBD1 (6 bases). The CDR3 loop reads CASSQVGGSGNTIYF. The CDR3 DNA reads as TGTGCCAGCAGCCAAGTAGGGGGCTCTGGAAACACCATATATTTT.